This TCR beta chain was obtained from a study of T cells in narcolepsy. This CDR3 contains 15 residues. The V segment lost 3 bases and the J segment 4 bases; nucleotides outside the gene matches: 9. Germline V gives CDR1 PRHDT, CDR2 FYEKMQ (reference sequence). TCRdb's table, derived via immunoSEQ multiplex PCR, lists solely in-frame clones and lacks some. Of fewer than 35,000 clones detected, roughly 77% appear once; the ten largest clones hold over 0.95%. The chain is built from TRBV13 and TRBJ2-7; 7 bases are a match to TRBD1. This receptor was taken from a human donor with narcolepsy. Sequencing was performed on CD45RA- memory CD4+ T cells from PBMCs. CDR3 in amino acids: CASSFFSDRAYEQYF. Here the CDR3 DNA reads TGTGCCAGCAGCTTCTTCTCCGACAGGGCTTACGAGCAGTACTTC. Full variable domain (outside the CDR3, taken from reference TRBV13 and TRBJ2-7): AAGVIQSPRHLIKEKRETATLKCYPIPRHDTVYWYQQGPGQDPQFLISFYEKMQSDKGSIPDRFSAQQFSDYHSELNMSSLELGDSALYFCASSFFSDRAYEQYFGPGTRLTVT.